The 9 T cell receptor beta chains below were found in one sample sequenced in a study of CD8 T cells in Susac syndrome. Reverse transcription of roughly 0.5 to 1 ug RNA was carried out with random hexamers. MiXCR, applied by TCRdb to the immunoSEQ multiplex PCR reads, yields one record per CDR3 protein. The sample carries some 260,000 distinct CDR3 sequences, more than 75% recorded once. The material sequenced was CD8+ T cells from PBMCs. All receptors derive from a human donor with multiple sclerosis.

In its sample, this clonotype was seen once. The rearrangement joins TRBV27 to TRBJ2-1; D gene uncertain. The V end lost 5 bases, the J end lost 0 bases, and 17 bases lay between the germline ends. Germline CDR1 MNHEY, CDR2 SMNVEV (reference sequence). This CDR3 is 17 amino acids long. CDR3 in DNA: TGTGCCAGCAGTCCGTATAGAGCCATGAGCTCCTACAATGAGCAGTTCTTC. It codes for CASSPYRAMSSYNEQFF.

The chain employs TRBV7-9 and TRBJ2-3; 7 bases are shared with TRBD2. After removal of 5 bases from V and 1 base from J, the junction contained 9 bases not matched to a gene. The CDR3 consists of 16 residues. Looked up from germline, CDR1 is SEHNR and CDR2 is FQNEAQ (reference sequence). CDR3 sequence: CASSGILAPRTDTQYF. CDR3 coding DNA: TGTGCCAGCAGCGGTATACTAGCGCCACGCACAGATACGCAGTATTTT. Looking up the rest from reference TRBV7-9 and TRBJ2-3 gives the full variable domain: DTGVSQNPRHKITKRGQNVTFRCDPISEHNRLYWYRQTLGQGPEFLTYFQNEAQLEKSRLLSDRFSAERPKGSFSTLEIQRTEQGDSAMYLCASSGILAPRTDTQYFGPGTRLTVL.

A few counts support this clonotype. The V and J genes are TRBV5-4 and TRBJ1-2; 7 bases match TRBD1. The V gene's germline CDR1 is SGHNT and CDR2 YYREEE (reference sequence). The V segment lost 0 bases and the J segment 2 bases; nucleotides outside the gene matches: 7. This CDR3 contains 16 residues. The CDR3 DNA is TGTGCCAGCAGCTTGGCCCCTGGGACAGCAAACTATGGCTACACCTTC. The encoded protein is CASSLAPGTANYGYTF.

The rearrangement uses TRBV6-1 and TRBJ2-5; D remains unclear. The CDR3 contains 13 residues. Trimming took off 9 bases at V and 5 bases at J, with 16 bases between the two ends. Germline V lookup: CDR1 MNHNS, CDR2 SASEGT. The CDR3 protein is CASRDGPGETQYF. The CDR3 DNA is TGTGCCAGTCGAGACGGACCTGGGGAGACCCAGTACTTC.

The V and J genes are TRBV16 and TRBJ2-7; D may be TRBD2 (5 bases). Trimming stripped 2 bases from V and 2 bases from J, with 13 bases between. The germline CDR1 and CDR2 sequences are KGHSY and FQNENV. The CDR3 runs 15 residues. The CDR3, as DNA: TGTGCCAGCAGCCAAGCCGGAATGAGGGCCTACGAGCAGTACTTC. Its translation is CASSQAGMRAYEQYF. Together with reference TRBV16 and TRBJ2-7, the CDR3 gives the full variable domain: GEEVAQTPKHLVRGEGQKAKLYCAPIKGHSYVFWYQQVLKNEFKFLISFQNENVFDETGMPKERFSAKCLPNSPCSLEIQATKLEDSAVYFCASSQAGMRAYEQYFGPGTRLTVT.

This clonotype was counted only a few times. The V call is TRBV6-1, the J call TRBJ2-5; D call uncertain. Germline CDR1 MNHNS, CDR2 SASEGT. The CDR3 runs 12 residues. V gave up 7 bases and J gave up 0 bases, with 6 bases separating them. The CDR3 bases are TGTGCCAGCACTAAGTACCAAGAGACCCAGTACTTC. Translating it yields CASTKYQETQYF.

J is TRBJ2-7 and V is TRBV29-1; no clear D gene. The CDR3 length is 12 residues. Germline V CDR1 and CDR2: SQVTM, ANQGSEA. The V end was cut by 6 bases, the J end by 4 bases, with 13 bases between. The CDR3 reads CSVAVNSYEQYF. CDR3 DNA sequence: TGCAGCGTCGCCGTTAATTCTTACGAGCAGTACTTC.

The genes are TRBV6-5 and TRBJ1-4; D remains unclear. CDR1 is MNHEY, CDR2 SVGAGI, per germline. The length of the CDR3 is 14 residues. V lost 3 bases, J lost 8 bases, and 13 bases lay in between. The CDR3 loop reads CASSYGQKAEKLFF. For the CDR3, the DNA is TGTGCCAGCAGTTATGGTCAAAAGGCAGAAAAACTGTTTTTT.

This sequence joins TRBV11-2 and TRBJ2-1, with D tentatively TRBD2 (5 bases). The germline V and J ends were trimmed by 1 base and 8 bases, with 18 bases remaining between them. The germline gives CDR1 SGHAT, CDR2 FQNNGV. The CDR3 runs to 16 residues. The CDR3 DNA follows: TGTGCCAGCAGCTTAGTGGTGGGAGTATTGGGAGATGAGCAGTTCTTC. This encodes CASSLVVGVLGDEQFF.